This T cell receptor (beta chain) comes out of a study of siplizumab effects on memory and regulatory T cells. J was trimmed by 5 bases and V by 7 bases; bases with no gene match: 9. The CDR3 loop spans 15 amino acids. CDR1 and CDR2 from the germline V gene are SGHNT and YYREEE (reference sequence). The table came from immunoSEQ multiplex PCR; TCRdb's copy has only in-frame clones and leaves some out. The sample holds approximately 100,000 clones, 75% to 95% seen once. J is TRBJ2-5 and V is TRBV5-4; 12 bases are a match to TRBD2. The sample consisted of CD4+ T cells sorted from blood. This clonotype was obtained from a human donor in good health. Some clones in this sample may be carry-over from other donors' samples. The CDR3 bases are TGTGCCAGCGGCACCGGACTAGCGGGATCGGAGACCCAGTACTTC. The encoded protein is CASGTGLAGSETQYF.